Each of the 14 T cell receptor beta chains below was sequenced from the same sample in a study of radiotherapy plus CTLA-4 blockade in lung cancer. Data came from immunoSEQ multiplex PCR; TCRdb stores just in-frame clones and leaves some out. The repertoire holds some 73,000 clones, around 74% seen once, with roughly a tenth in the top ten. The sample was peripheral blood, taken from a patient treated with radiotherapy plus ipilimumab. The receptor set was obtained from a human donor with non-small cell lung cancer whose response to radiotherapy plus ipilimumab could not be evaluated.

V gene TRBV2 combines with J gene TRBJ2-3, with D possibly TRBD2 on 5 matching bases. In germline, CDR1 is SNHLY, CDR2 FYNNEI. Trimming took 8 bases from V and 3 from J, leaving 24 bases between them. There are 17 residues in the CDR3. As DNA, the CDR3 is TGTGCCAGCCGACTCCTATTTGGGGTCTGGGAGACAGATACGCAGTATTTT. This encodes CASRLLFGVWETDTQYF.

CDR3 protein: CASSPTTLYEQYF. CDR3 coding DNA: TGTGCCAGCTCGCCGACTACCCTCTACGAGCAGTACTTC. The chain recombines TRBV18 with TRBJ2-7, with D possibly matching TRBD2 (5 bases). CDR3 length: 13 residues. V lost 6 bases and J 3 bases, leaving 12 bases between the germline ends. Germline-derived CDR1 and CDR2 are KGHSH and LQKENI.

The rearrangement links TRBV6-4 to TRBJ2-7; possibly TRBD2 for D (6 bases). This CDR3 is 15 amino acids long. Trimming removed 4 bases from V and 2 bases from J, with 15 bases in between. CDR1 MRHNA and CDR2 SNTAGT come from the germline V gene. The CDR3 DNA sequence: TGTGCCAGCAGTGGCTTAGCGGATAAACCCTACGAGCAGTACTTC. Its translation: CASSGLADKPYEQYF.

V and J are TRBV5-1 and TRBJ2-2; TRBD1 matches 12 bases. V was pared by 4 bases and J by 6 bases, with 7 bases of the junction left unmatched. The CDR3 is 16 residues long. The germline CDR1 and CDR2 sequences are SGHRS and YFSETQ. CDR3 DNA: TGCGCCAGCAGCCTCGGGACAGGGGGCGCGTCCGGGGAGCTGTTTTTT. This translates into CASSLGTGGASGELFF.

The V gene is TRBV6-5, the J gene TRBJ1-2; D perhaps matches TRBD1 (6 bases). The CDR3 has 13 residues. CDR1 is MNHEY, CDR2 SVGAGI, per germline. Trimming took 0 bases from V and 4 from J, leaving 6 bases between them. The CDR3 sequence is CASSYSGGYGYTF. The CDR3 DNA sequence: TGTGCCAGCAGTTACTCAGGGGGCTATGGCTACACCTTC.

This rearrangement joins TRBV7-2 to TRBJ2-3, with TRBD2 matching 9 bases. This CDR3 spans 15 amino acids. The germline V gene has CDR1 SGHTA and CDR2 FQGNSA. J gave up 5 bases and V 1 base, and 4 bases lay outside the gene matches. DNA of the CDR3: TGTGCCAGCAGCTTAGGTCCGACTAGCGGAGATACGCAGTATTTT. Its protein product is CASSLGPTSGDTQYF.

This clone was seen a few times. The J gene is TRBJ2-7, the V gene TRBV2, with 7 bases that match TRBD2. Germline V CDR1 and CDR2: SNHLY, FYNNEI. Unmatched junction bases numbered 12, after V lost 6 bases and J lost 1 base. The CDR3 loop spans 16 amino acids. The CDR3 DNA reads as TGTGCCAGCAGGAGGTCTCAGCGGGGCGCGTCCTACGAGCAGTACTTC. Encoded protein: CASRRSQRGASYEQYF.

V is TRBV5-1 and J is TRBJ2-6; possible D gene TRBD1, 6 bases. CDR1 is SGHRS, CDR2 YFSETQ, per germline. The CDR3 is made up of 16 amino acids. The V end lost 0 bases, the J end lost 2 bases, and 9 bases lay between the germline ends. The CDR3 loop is CASSLGGTPGANVLTF. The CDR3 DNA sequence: TGCGCCAGCAGCTTGGGTGGGACACCTGGGGCCAACGTCCTGACTTTC.

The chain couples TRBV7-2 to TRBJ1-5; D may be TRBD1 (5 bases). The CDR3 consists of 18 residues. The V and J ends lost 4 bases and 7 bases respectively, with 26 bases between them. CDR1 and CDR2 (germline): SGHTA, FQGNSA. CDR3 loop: CASSSGLGKGLGRQPQHF. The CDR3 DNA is TGTGCCAGCAGCTCCGGACTTGGGAAGGGACTGGGACGACAGCCCCAGCATTTT.

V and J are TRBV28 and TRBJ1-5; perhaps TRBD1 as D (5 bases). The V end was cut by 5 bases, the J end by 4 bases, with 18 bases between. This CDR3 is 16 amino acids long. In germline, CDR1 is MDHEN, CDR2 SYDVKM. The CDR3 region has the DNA TGTGCCAGCAGTCCTTCCAGTGGGGCAGCAAATCAGCCCCAGCATTTT. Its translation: CASSPSSGAANQPQHF.

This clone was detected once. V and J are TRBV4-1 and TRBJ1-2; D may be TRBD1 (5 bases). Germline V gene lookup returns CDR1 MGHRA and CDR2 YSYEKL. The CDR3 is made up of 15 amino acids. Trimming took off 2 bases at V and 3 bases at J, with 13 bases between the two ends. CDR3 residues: CASSQSLQVDYGYTF. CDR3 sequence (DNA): TGCGCCAGCAGCCAATCACTACAGGTGGACTATGGCTACACCTTC.

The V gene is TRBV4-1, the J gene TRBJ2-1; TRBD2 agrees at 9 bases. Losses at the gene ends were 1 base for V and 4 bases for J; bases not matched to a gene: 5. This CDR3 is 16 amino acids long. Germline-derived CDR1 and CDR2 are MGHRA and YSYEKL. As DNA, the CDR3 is TGCGCCAGCAGCCAAGTGGGTAGCGGGAGTTACAATGAGCAGTTCTTC. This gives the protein CASSQVGSGSYNEQFF.

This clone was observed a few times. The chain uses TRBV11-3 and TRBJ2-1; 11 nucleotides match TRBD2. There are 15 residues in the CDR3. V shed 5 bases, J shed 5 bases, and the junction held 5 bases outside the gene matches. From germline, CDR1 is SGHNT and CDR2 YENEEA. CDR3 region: CASSIGTSGNNEQFF. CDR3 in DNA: TGTGCCAGCAGCATTGGGACTAGCGGTAACAATGAGCAGTTCTTC.

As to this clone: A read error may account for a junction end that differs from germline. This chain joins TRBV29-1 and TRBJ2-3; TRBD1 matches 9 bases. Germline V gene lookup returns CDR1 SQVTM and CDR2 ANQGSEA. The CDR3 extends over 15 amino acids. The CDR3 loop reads CSVEGGQGNTDTQYF. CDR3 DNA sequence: TGCAGCGTCGAAGGGGGACAGGGTAACACAGATACGCAGTATTTT.